This T cell receptor beta chain was captured in a study of cytomegalovirus exposure and HLA in healthy donors. About the research overall: The same platform used for the approximately 670 first-cohort repertoires was also used for the 120 or so validation repertoires, as a later analysis reported.

Germline V lookup: CDR1 SQVTM, CDR2 ANQGSEA. The CDR3 spans 17 residues. Germline trimming cut 7 bases from V and 4 bases from J; bases unmatched to any gene: 16. TCRdb's copy holds only in-frame clones and misses some; the assay was immunoSEQ multiplex PCR. The sample has more than 250,000 clones; more than 80% are singletons. Study-wide points: Investigators reported around 150 TCR beta chains as tied to cytomegalovirus. The tendency of first-cohort TCR clusters to co-occur in the approximately 120 validation repertoires was identified by a subsequent analysis. Most TCR sequences were rare, but some public TCRs occurred in many donors.

Comment on this clone: Its antigen is undetermined.

The sequence was collected from a woman aged 18-29 years in good health and CMV-seronegative. Sequencing was performed on PBMCs. The chain carries TRBV29-1 and TRBJ2-3; 11 positions match TRBD2. The CDR3, as DNA: TGCAGCGCCGAAGCCGGGACTAGCGGTTCCTACGCAGATACGCAGTATTTT. Protein: CSAEAGTSGSYADTQYF.